Listed below are T cell receptor beta chains from one sample, sequenced in a study of human T cells and chemical hapten exposure. A single record per CDR3 protein comes from TCRdb applying MiXCR to the RACE reads. Among roughly 100,000 distinct CDR3 sequences listed, about 8.6% were seen once. Material for sequencing was whole blood. The receptors were gathered from a female donor in good health. Some clones in this sample may be carry-over from other donors' samples. Each CDR3 is given with its conserved first and last residue. Fields, in order: clone size, J gene, V gene, D gene, CDR3 DNA, CDR3 protein. A D gene is named only where the DNA matches it firmly. Rows give clone size only sometimes, using once, few, many, or a class for an expanded clone.

clone_size: few
j_call: TRBJ2-7
v_call: TRBV5-4
d_call: NA
cdr3_nt: TGTGCCAGCAGTATCGGGAGTCAAGAGCAGTACTTC
cdr3_aa: CASSIGSQEQYF

clone_size: NA
j_call: TRBJ2-7
v_call: TRBV7-2
d_call: TRBD1
cdr3_nt: TGTGCCAGCAGCCTAATCGGACAGGACGAGCAGTACTTC
cdr3_aa: CASSLIGQDEQYF

clone_size: NA
j_call: TRBJ2-3
v_call: TRBV28
d_call: TRBD2
cdr3_nt: TGTGCCAGCAGCCCTAGGACTAGCGGCACAGATACGCAGTATTTT
cdr3_aa: CASSPRTSGTDTQYF

clone_size: few
j_call: TRBJ1-1
v_call: TRBV5-5
d_call: NA
cdr3_nt: TGTGCCAGCAGCTTTTCCGTCCTGAACACTGAAGCTTTCTTT
cdr3_aa: CASSFSVLNTEAFF

clone_size: many
j_call: TRBJ1-1
v_call: TRBV6-6
d_call: NA
cdr3_nt: TGTGCCAGCAGTCTTGGACGGGCGAACACTGAAGCTTTCTTT
cdr3_aa: CASSLGRANTEAFF

clone_size: many
j_call: TRBJ2-7
v_call: TRBV20-1
d_call: TRBD2
cdr3_nt: TGCAGTGCTTGGAGCGGGAGTTGGAACCACGAGCAGTACTTC
cdr3_aa: CSAWSGSWNHEQYF

clone_size: NA
j_call: TRBJ2-7
v_call: TRBV12-3/TRBV12-4
d_call: NA
cdr3_nt: TGTGCCAGCAGCAGACAATACGAGCAGTACTTC
cdr3_aa: CASSRQYEQYF

clone_size: NA
j_call: TRBJ1-2
v_call: TRBV12-3/TRBV12-4
d_call: NA
cdr3_nt: TGTGCCAGCAGTTCCCCCTTCACTGGACTAGGTGGCTACACCTTC
cdr3_aa: CASSSPFTGLGGYTF

clone_size: NA
j_call: TRBJ2-5
v_call: TRBV7-6
d_call: TRBD2
cdr3_nt: TGTGCCAGCAGCTTAGGCGGGGGTTTGGGGGAGACCCAGTACTTC
cdr3_aa: CASSLGGGLGETQYF

clone_size: few
j_call: TRBJ1-2
v_call: TRBV6-1
d_call: NA
cdr3_nt: TGTGCCAGCAGCCACACGAGGGGATCGCGTGGCTACACCTTC
cdr3_aa: CASSHTRGSRGYTF

clone_size: NA
j_call: TRBJ1-6
v_call: TRBV7-2
d_call: TRBD1
cdr3_nt: TGTGCCAGCAGCTCACGGGACAGTTATAATTCACCCCTCCACTTT
cdr3_aa: CASSSRDSYNSPLHF

clone_size: many
j_call: TRBJ2-1
v_call: TRBV29-1
d_call: TRBD2
cdr3_nt: TGCAGCGCTCGGACAGGCGCTAGCGGGAGGGTCAATTGGATCTTC
cdr3_aa: CSARTGASGRVNWIF

clone_size: many
j_call: TRBJ2-1
v_call: TRBV7-9
d_call: NA
cdr3_nt: TGTGCCAGCAGCTTGATCCCCCCGGGGTCGGAGCAGTTCTTC
cdr3_aa: CASSLIPPGSEQFF

clone_size: NA
j_call: TRBJ2-7
v_call: TRBV28
d_call: TRBD2
cdr3_nt: TGTGCCACCGTTAGCGGGAGCTCCTACGAGCAGTACTTC
cdr3_aa: CATVSGSSYEQYF

clone_size: many
j_call: TRBJ2-7
v_call: TRBV29-1
d_call: NA
cdr3_nt: TGCAGCGTTGCCCGGGAGAACTCCTACGAGCAGTACTTC
cdr3_aa: CSVARENSYEQYF

clone_size: few
j_call: TRBJ2-5
v_call: TRBV7-9
d_call: NA
cdr3_nt: TGTGCCAGCAGCCCCAGGGGTCCGGAGACCCAGTACTTC
cdr3_aa: CASSPRGPETQYF

clone_size: NA
j_call: TRBJ2-1
v_call: TRBV7-2
d_call: TRBD2
cdr3_nt: TGTGCCAGCAGCTTAGGAGCGGGAGGTTTTAGTAATGAGCAGTTCTTC
cdr3_aa: CASSLGAGGFSNEQFF

clone_size: few
j_call: TRBJ1-1
v_call: TRBV28
d_call: NA
cdr3_nt: TGTGCCAGCAGGCCCCAGGGGAAGGGAACTGAAGCTTTCTTT
cdr3_aa: CASRPQGKGTEAFF

clone_size: many
j_call: TRBJ2-7
v_call: TRBV6-2/TRBV6-3
d_call: NA
cdr3_nt: TGTGCCAGCAGCCCTGTTGCCTACGAGCAGTACTTC
cdr3_aa: CASSPVAYEQYF

clone_size: NA
j_call: TRBJ2-2
v_call: TRBV7-3
d_call: NA
cdr3_nt: TGTGCCAGCAGCTATACCGGGACCTCAACCACCGGGGAGCTGTTTTTT
cdr3_aa: CASSYTGTSTTGELFF

clone_size: many
j_call: TRBJ1-1
v_call: TRBV6-5
d_call: NA
cdr3_nt: TGTGCCAGCAGTTACACCAAACAAGGGATAGGTGAAGCTTTCTTT
cdr3_aa: CASSYTKQGIGEAFF

clone_size: few
j_call: TRBJ2-7
v_call: TRBV7-2
d_call: TRBD1
cdr3_nt: TGTGCCAGCAGCTTAGACAGGGGAATGTACGAGCAGTACTTC
cdr3_aa: CASSLDRGMYEQYF

clone_size: NA
j_call: TRBJ2-3
v_call: TRBV20-1
d_call: NA
cdr3_nt: TGCAGTGCACAACCCAGAGGGAGGCAACTCTATACGCAGTATTTT
cdr3_aa: CSAQPRGRQLYTQYF

clone_size: many
j_call: TRBJ2-1
v_call: TRBV27
d_call: TRBD2
cdr3_nt: TGTGCCAGCAGTTCGGGGGGAGGGCGAAATGAGCAGTTCTTC
cdr3_aa: CASSSGGGRNEQFF

clone_size: few
j_call: TRBJ1-4
v_call: TRBV6-5
d_call: TRBD1
cdr3_nt: TGTGCCAGCAGTTATCGGACAGGGGGCACAACTAATGAAAAACTGTTTTTT
cdr3_aa: CASSYRTGGTTNEKLFF

clone_size: NA
j_call: TRBJ2-7
v_call: TRBV2
d_call: TRBD2
cdr3_nt: TGTGCCAGCAGTCTAGCGGGAGTGTTGGAGCAGTACTTC
cdr3_aa: CASSLAGVLEQYF

clone_size: few
j_call: TRBJ2-7
v_call: TRBV20-1
d_call: NA
cdr3_nt: TGCAGTGTCGAGAGTAGTTCCTACGAGCAGTACTTC
cdr3_aa: CSVESSSYEQYF

clone_size: NA
j_call: TRBJ2-7
v_call: TRBV28
d_call: TRBD1
cdr3_nt: TGTGCCAGCAGTTCATGGGGGATAAGGGACAGGGGCCCCTACGAGCAGTACTTC
cdr3_aa: CASSSWGIRDRGPYEQYF

clone_size: many
j_call: TRBJ2-1
v_call: TRBV4-1
d_call: TRBD2
cdr3_nt: TGCGCCAGCAGCCAGAGAGGGACTAGCGGGAGCTCCTACAATGAGCAGTTCTTC
cdr3_aa: CASSQRGTSGSSYNEQFF

clone_size: few
j_call: TRBJ2-2
v_call: TRBV24-1
d_call: NA
cdr3_nt: TGTGCCACCAGTGATTTACAGGGTGCCGGGGAGCTGTTTTTT
cdr3_aa: CATSDLQGAGELFF

clone_size: few
j_call: TRBJ2-3
v_call: TRBV7-2
d_call: NA
cdr3_nt: TGTGCCAGCAGCTTTTACGAGAATACGCAGTATTTT
cdr3_aa: CASSFYENTQYF

clone_size: NA
j_call: TRBJ2-1
v_call: TRBV15
d_call: NA
cdr3_nt: TGTGCCACCAGCCCATTCAATGAGCAGTTCTTC
cdr3_aa: CATSPFNEQFF

clone_size: few
j_call: TRBJ2-2
v_call: TRBV6-2/TRBV6-3
d_call: TRBD2
cdr3_nt: TGTGCCAGCAGTTACTCGTTGTTAGCGGGAGAGAACACCGGGGAGCTGTTTTTT
cdr3_aa: CASSYSLLAGENTGELFF

clone_size: few
j_call: TRBJ2-6
v_call: TRBV27
d_call: NA
cdr3_nt: TGTGCCAGCAGCTCCGGCACCTATCCAACTGGGGCCAACGTCCTGACTTTC
cdr3_aa: CASSSGTYPTGANVLTF

clone_size: many
j_call: TRBJ2-7
v_call: TRBV28
d_call: NA
cdr3_nt: TGTGCCAGCAGTTTATTCGGGACTGAACTACCAAAGTACTTC
cdr3_aa: CASSLFGTELPKYF

clone_size: NA
j_call: TRBJ2-5
v_call: TRBV5-1
d_call: NA
cdr3_nt: TGCGCCATCGGAACGGGGGAAGCTTCAGGGACCCAGTACTTC
cdr3_aa: CAIGTGEASGTQYF

clone_size: NA
j_call: TRBJ2-7
v_call: TRBV29-1
d_call: NA
cdr3_nt: TGCGCGACAGAGAGCCCCTCCTACGAGCAGTACTTC
cdr3_aa: CATESPSYEQYF

clone_size: many
j_call: TRBJ2-7
v_call: TRBV20-1
d_call: TRBD2
cdr3_nt: TGCAGTGCTACGTCCGGGACTAGCGTTCGCTACGAGCAGTACTTC
cdr3_aa: CSATSGTSVRYEQYF

clone_size: many
j_call: TRBJ1-3
v_call: TRBV3-1
d_call: NA
cdr3_nt: TGTGCCAGCAGCCTGAAGGGGTTCGGACAGAACTCTGGAAACACCATATATTTT
cdr3_aa: CASSLKGFGQNSGNTIYF

clone_size: many
j_call: TRBJ2-1
v_call: TRBV6-6
d_call: NA
cdr3_nt: TGTGCCAGCAATGGCGGCGGGAACTACAATGAGCAGTTCTTC
cdr3_aa: CASNGGGNYNEQFF

clone_size: NA
j_call: TRBJ1-2
v_call: TRBV6-1
d_call: NA
cdr3_nt: TGTGCCAGCACAACGGGCGAAGGAGGCTATGGCTACACCTTC
cdr3_aa: CASTTGEGGYGYTF

clone_size: many
j_call: TRBJ2-3
v_call: TRBV29-1
d_call: NA
cdr3_nt: TGCAGCGTTGAAGGGACAGACAAATCTAGCACAGATACGCAGTATTTT
cdr3_aa: CSVEGTDKSSTDTQYF

clone_size: NA
j_call: TRBJ1-1
v_call: TRBV24-1
d_call: NA
cdr3_nt: TGTGCCACCAGTGACTTGGGGGGGGAAGCTTTCTTT
cdr3_aa: CATSDLGGEAFF

clone_size: many
j_call: TRBJ1-1
v_call: TRBV12-3/TRBV12-4
d_call: NA
cdr3_nt: TGTGCCAGCAGTTCAACAGGGATGAACACTGAAGCTTTCTTT
cdr3_aa: CASSSTGMNTEAFF

clone_size: NA
j_call: TRBJ2-6
v_call: TRBV7-2
d_call: NA
cdr3_nt: TGTGCCAGCAGCTCAACTGGTGGAGCCAACGTCCTGACTTTC
cdr3_aa: CASSSTGGANVLTF

clone_size: NA
j_call: TRBJ1-1
v_call: TRBV7-9
d_call: TRBD1
cdr3_nt: TGCGCCAGCAGCTTAGGGGGCGGCACTGAAGCTTTCTTT
cdr3_aa: CASSLGGGTEAFF